Below are 29 T cell receptor beta chains sequenced from a single sample in a study of cytomegalovirus exposure and HLA in healthy donors. In the PCR, 60 Vbeta and 13 Jbeta primers were used. TCRdb keeps only in-frame clones here, not all; method: immunoSEQ multiplex PCR. The repertoire holds under 130,000 clones, with 83% as singletons. Sequences were obtained from PBMCs. Every receptor here comes from a man aged 18 to 30 in good health and CMV-seronegative.

V and J are TRBV6-5 and TRBJ2-1; the match to TRBD2 covers 7 bases. Germline values: CDR1 MNHEY, CDR2 SVGAGI. CDR3 size: 16 residues. The trim removed 0 bases at V and 5 bases at J, leaving 7 bases unmatched. The CDR3 region is CASSYSRLAGDNEQFF. CDR3 sequence (DNA): TGTGCCAGCAGTTACTCGAGACTAGCAGGAGACAATGAGCAGTTCTTC.

The chain is built from TRBV7-9 and TRBJ1-1; possibly TRBD1 for D (5 bases). Germline V gene lookup returns CDR1 SEHNR and CDR2 FQNEAQ (reference sequence). The CDR3 is 15 residues long. V lost 6 bases to trimming and J lost 1 base, with 15 bases between them. The CDR3 loop reads CASSWAGGSNTEAFF. CDR3 DNA: TGTGCCAGCAGTTGGGCGGGGGGTTCGAACACTGAAGCTTTCTTT.

The rearrangement uses TRBV27 and TRBJ1-2; D call uncertain. Germline V gene sequence: CDR1 MNHEY, CDR2 SMNVEV (reference sequence). This CDR3 is 15 amino acids long. V was trimmed by 6 bases and J by 7 bases, leaving 21 bases between them. CDR3 coding DNA: TGTGCCAGCAGCCCCTCAGGTTCCCCACTAGGTGGCTACACCTTC. Translated: CASSPSGSPLGGYTF.

The chain combines TRBV7-6 with TRBJ2-7; D is uncertain. Between the trimmed V and J ends, which lost 1 base and 5 bases, there was a span of 15 bases. The CDR3 length is 15 residues. Germline V lookup: CDR1 SGHVS, CDR2 FNYEAQ. The CDR3 DNA sequence: TGTGCCAGCAGCTTAGGAGCAGGTAGAGTGGACGAGCAGTACTTC. Protein sequence: CASSLGAGRVDEQYF.

V is TRBV11-2 and J is TRBJ2-3, with 7 bases that match TRBD2. Per germline, CDR1 SGHAT and CDR2 FQNNGV. The CDR3 is 19 residues long. Losses at the gene ends were 4 bases for V and 6 bases for J; bases not matched to a gene: 22. The CDR3 DNA reads as TGTGCCAGCAGCTCGGGAGGCGTAAGAGGGAGGGTGAGTTGGGATACGCAGTATTTT. It specifies CASSSGGVRGRVSWDTQYF.

In this sample, this clone turned up a few times. The rearrangement uses TRBV27 and TRBJ2-7; D possibly corresponds to TRBD1 (5 bases). The germline V gene encodes CDR1 MNHEY and CDR2 SMNVEV (reference sequence). This CDR3 comprises 14 residues. V lost 6 bases and J lost 0, with 12 bases in between. The CDR3 sequence: CASSVAGLSYEQYF. CDR3 DNA sequence: TGTGCCAGCAGCGTAGCAGGGCTCTCCTACGAGCAGTACTTC.

The J gene is TRBJ2-1, the V gene TRBV11-2; D is possibly TRBD2 (6 bases). V lost 3 bases to trimming and J lost 3 bases, with 12 bases between them. The CDR3 is 15 residues long. The germline V gene encodes CDR1 SGHAT and CDR2 FQNNGV. CDR3 in amino acids: CASSFGDSYYNEQFF. In DNA, the CDR3 is TGTGCCAGCAGCTTTGGGGACTCTTACTACAATGAGCAGTTCTTC.

This clone occurred once. J is TRBJ1-1 and V is TRBV7-2; possible D gene TRBD1, 5 bases. This CDR3 comprises 13 residues. V was pared by 6 bases and J by 5 bases, with 13 bases between. Germline V gene data show CDR1 as SGHTA and CDR2 as FQGNSA. DNA for the CDR3: TGTGCCAGCAGACACGGGGGGGTGACTGAAGCTTTCTTT. Amino acids: CASRHGGVTEAFF.

The chain recombines TRBV7-2 with TRBJ2-1; a possible D gene is TRBD2 (7 bases). Germline CDR1 SGHTA, CDR2 FQGNSA. The CDR3 runs 16 residues. V lost 9 bases to trimming and J lost 2 bases, with 20 bases between them. CDR3 region: CASLGGVAAAYNEQFF. The CDR3 DNA reads as TGTGCCAGTCTAGGGGGGGTAGCGGCTGCCTACAATGAGCAGTTCTTC.

The chain employs TRBV7-8 and TRBJ1-2; 7 bases line up with TRBD1. Looked up from germline, CDR1 is SGHVS and CDR2 is FQNEAQ. This CDR3 has 14 residues. V lost 5 bases and J lost 0; bases outside the gene matches: 3. The CDR3 loop is CASSPDRANYGYTF. DNA of the CDR3: TGTGCCAGCAGCCCAGACAGGGCTAACTATGGCTACACCTTC.

For the CDR3, the DNA is TGTGCCAGCAGCCCCTGGACAGGGGGATTGAACACTGAAGCTTTCTTT. Translating it yields CASSPWTGGLNTEAFF. The V gene is TRBV7-9, the J gene TRBJ1-1; TRBD1 matches 10 bases. The CDR3 spans 16 residues. With V trimmed by 5 bases and J by 0 bases, 6 bases remained unmatched. Germline V gene lookup returns CDR1 SEHNR and CDR2 FQNEAQ (reference sequence). The full variable domain, rest sourced from reference TRBV7-9 and TRBJ1-1, is DTGVSQNPRHKITKRGQNVTFRCDPISEHNRLYWYRQTLGQGPEFLTYFQNEAQLEKSRLLSDRFSAERPKGSFSTLEIQRTEQGDSAMYLCASSPWTGGLNTEAFFGQGTRLTVV.

The chain combines TRBV7-3 with TRBJ2-1; D is possibly TRBD2 (7 bases). V lost 2 bases to trimming and J lost 6 bases, with 20 bases between them. The CDR3 runs 17 residues. Germline CDR1 SGHTA, CDR2 FQGTGA. The CDR3 here is CASSLGWGGGSGNEQFF. The CDR3 DNA sequence: TGTGCCAGCAGCTTAGGGTGGGGCGGGGGCTCGGGCAATGAGCAGTTCTTC.

The chain couples TRBV6-4 to TRBJ2-6, with a tentative D call TRBD1 (5 bases). Germline values: CDR1 MRHNA, CDR2 SNTAGT. CDR3 size: 19 residues. Trimming took 4 bases from V and 2 from J, leaving 21 bases between them. The CDR3 sequence: CASSAAGQHRATGANVLTF. CDR3 nucleotide sequence: TGTGCCAGCAGTGCCGCAGGGCAACATAGGGCCACTGGGGCCAACGTCCTGACTTTC.

The J gene is TRBJ1-2, the V gene TRBV6-4; TRBD1 matches at 7 bases. Germline-derived CDR1 and CDR2 are MRHNA and SNTAGT. V dropped 4 bases and J dropped 7; count of bases not matched to a gene: 6. CDR3 length: 13 residues. The CDR3 nucleotides are TGTGCCAGCAGTGTCGACAGGGTCGGTGGCTACACCTTC. It translates to CASSVDRVGGYTF.

The chain has TRBV2 and TRBJ1-6, with TRBD1 matching 9 bases. Germline V gives CDR1 SNHLY, CDR2 FYNNEI. This CDR3 is 15 amino acids long. Germline trimming cut 6 bases from V and 8 bases from J; bases unmatched to any gene: 8. In DNA form, the CDR3 reads TGTGCCAGCAGCGACTTACAGGGGGCTTATTCACCCCTCCACTTT. Translating it yields CASSDLQGAYSPLHF.

The genes are TRBV29-1 and TRBJ2-5; tentatively, D is TRBD2 (6 bases). CDR3 length equals 11 residues. Trimming shortened V by 6 bases and J by 8 bases, and 13 bases separated the two germline ends. From germline, CDR1 is SQVTM and CDR2 ANQGSEA. CDR3 in DNA: TGCAGCGTCTCCCGGGACTCCACCCAGTACTTC. Amino acid sequence: CSVSRDSTQYF.

The rearrangement links TRBV28 to TRBJ2-2; TRBD2 is a possible D gene (5 bases). Germline V gene lookup returns CDR1 MDHEN and CDR2 SYDVKM. The CDR3 loop spans 15 amino acids. Trimming shortened V by 4 bases and J by 2 bases, and 11 bases separated the two germline ends. This CDR3 reads CASSSRRTNTGELFF. For the CDR3, the DNA is TGTGCCAGCAGTTCCCGACGGACTAACACCGGGGAGCTGTTTTTT.

The J gene is TRBJ1-5, the V gene TRBV9; 7 nucleotides agree with TRBD1. There are 15 residues in the CDR3. Germline trimming cut 4 bases from V and 3 bases from J; bases unmatched to any gene: 7. Per germline, CDR1 SGDLS and CDR2 YYNGEE. CDR3 sequence reads: CASSIGGQTNQPQHF. The DNA for the CDR3 is TGTGCCAGCAGCATAGGGGGACAGACCAATCAGCCCCAGCATTTT.

This clone was recorded only once. This sequence joins TRBV6-5 and TRBJ2-7; tentatively, D is TRBD1 (5 bases). The V end was cut by 8 bases, the J end by 4 bases, with 18 bases between. The CDR3 extends over 14 amino acids. Germline assignment: CDR1 MNHEY and CDR2 SVGAGI. CDR3 sequence: CASGLTVPLYEQYF. The CDR3 region has the DNA TGTGCCAGCGGATTGACAGTTCCGCTATACGAGCAGTACTTC.

This clone appeared a single time. This chain links TRBV9 with TRBJ1-1; 9 bases fit TRBD1. In germline, CDR1 is SGDLS, CDR2 YYNGEE. V lost 2 bases to trimming and J lost 5 bases; unmatched junction nucleotides: 4. The CDR3 has 14 amino acids. The CDR3 is CASSVGTGRTEAFF. The CDR3 DNA reads as TGTGCCAGCAGCGTTGGGACAGGGAGGACTGAAGCTTTCTTT.

The gene calls are TRBV5-1 and TRBJ2-7; 10 bases line up with TRBD1. The CDR3 has 15 residues. Unmatched junction bases numbered 9, after V lost 4 bases and J lost 5 bases. Per the germline V gene, CDR1 is SGHRS and CDR2 is YFSETQ. The CDR3 protein is CASSPGTGEFHEQYF. For the CDR3, the DNA is TGCGCCAGCAGCCCGGGGACAGGGGAATTCCACGAGCAGTACTTC.

This clone was seen once. The V and J genes are TRBV9 and TRBJ2-7, with TRBD2 identical over 15 bases. The CDR3 is made up of 16 amino acids. Per germline, CDR1 SGDLS and CDR2 YYNGEE. The J segment lost 2 bases and the V segment lost 4 bases, leaving 4 bases of the junction unmatched. CDR3 loop: CASSPGLAGGPYEQYF. In DNA form, the CDR3 reads TGTGCCAGCAGCCCGGGACTAGCGGGGGGCCCCTACGAGCAGTACTTC.

V gene TRBV5-1 combines with J gene TRBJ2-1, with D perhaps TRBD2 (5 bases). This CDR3 spans 13 amino acids. The V end lost 2 bases, the J end lost 6 bases, and 9 bases lay between the germline ends. CDR1 and CDR2 from the germline V gene are SGHRS and YFSETQ. The CDR3 nucleotides read TGCGCCAGCAGCTTCCCTAGCCGCAATGAGCAGTTCTTC. As protein: CASSFPSRNEQFF.

This chain connects TRBV6-6 to TRBJ2-1; TRBD1 is a possible D gene (5 bases). V was trimmed by 8 bases and J by 7 bases, leaving 15 bases between them. The CDR3 is made up of 13 amino acids. Germline CDR1 and CDR2: MNHNY and SVGAGI (reference sequence). As DNA, the CDR3 is TGTGCCAGCGCCAAGGGGTATACGAATGAGCAGTTCTTC. Protein sequence: CASAKGYTNEQFF.

The CDR3 nucleotides read TGTGCCAGCAGGCCTTTCGGGACTCCCAGCAATCAGCCCCAGCATTTT. This gives the protein CASRPFGTPSNQPQHF. The rearrangement joins TRBV28 to TRBJ1-5; perhaps TRBD1 as D (5 bases). The CDR3 loop spans 16 amino acids. V lost 6 bases and J 1 base, leaving 16 bases between the germline ends. Germline V gives CDR1 MDHEN, CDR2 SYDVKM. The full variable domain, completed using reference TRBV28 and TRBJ1-5, is DVKVTQSSRYLVKRTGEKVFLECVQDMDHENMFWYRQDPGLGLRLIYFSYDVKMKEKGDIPEGYSVSREKKERFSLILESASTNQTSMYLCASRPFGTPSNQPQHFGDGTRLSIL.

The chain employs TRBV7-7 and TRBJ2-2, with TRBD2 identical over 10 bases. The CDR3 is made up of 16 amino acids. J gave up 6 bases and V 3 bases, and 7 bases lay outside the gene matches. CDR1 and CDR2 (germline): SSHAT, FNYEAQ (reference sequence). The CDR3 here is CASSLTGTSVSGELFF. CDR3 DNA sequence: TGTGCCAGCAGCTTGACCGGGACTAGCGTTTCCGGGGAGCTGTTTTTT.

V usage is TRBV11-3 and J usage is TRBJ2-5; 11 positions agree with TRBD1. The CDR3 runs to 17 residues. J gave up 2 bases and V 2 bases, and 7 bases lay outside the gene matches. Germline lookup yields CDR1 SGHNT and CDR2 YENEEA. DNA of the CDR3: TGTGCCAGCAGCTTAAGGCTGGGGACAGGGGGACAAGAGACCCAGTACTTC. Protein product: CASSLRLGTGGQETQYF.

There are a few counts of this clone. This chain connects TRBV6-5 to TRBJ1-2; 9 bases agree with TRBD1. J lost 5 bases, V lost 5 bases, and 9 bases had no gene match. Germline CDR1 and CDR2: MNHEY and SVGAGI. This CDR3 spans 15 amino acids. CDR3 coding DNA: TGTGCCAGCAGTGCCAACAGGGGGCGCGAATATGGCTACACCTTC. It is translated as CASSANRGREYGYTF.

The chain combines TRBV27 with TRBJ2-4; 7 nucleotides line up with TRBD1. The CDR3 contains 17 residues. Germline-derived CDR1 and CDR2 are MNHEY and SMNVEV (reference sequence). The V gene end was trimmed by 5 bases and the J gene end by 1 base; junction bases not matched to a gene: 11. In DNA, the CDR3 is TGTGCCAGCAGTACTTACATGACAGGGAAGGCCAAAAACATTCAGTACTTC. Amino acids: CASSTYMTGKAKNIQYF.